One and the same sample provided the 10 T cell receptor beta chains below, sequenced in a study of T cells expressing NK-cell markers (dated by TCRdb to the early 2020s). The library was generated by 5' RACE. Sequencing took place on an Illumina HiSeq 2000. One entry per CDR3 protein sequence results from the TCRdb reprocessing of the reads, with DNA left out. The table of this sample itemizes 300,000 to 450,000 distinct CDR3 sequences. Around 4.9% of the sample is taken by the ten largest. Sequencing used blood T cells: a sorted CD56 or NKG2C T cell subset, CD4+ or CD8+ T cells, or bulk PBMC T cells (not recorded which). All receptors come from a man aged 18-70 years in good health.

This rearrangement joins TRBV6-1 to TRBJ1-5. CDR3 length equals 13 residues. Germline assignment: CDR1 MNHNS and CDR2 SASEGT. The CDR3 region is CASSEAGHQPQHF.

The rearrangement uses TRBV20-1 and TRBJ1-4; TCRdb proposes TRBD1, but this gene call is untestable without DNA. The CDR3 runs 14 residues. Looked up from germline, CDR1 is DFQATT and CDR2 is SNEGSKA (reference sequence). The CDR3 is CSADPTGGGEKLFF.

The rearrangement links TRBV9 to TRBJ2-3; TCRdb calls TRBD1, which cannot be checked without DNA. This CDR3 is 14 amino acids long. Germline V gene sequence: CDR1 SGDLS, CDR2 YYNGEE. The CDR3 reads CASSPTGETDTQYF.

The rearrangement links TRBV2 to TRBJ2-1; no DNA is available, so the TRBD2 call from TCRdb remains unchecked. The germline V gene has CDR1 SNHLY and CDR2 FYNNEI. The CDR3 spans 15 residues. The CDR3 reads CASSEHRGGHNEQFF.

V and J are TRBV4-1 and TRBJ2-4; with no DNA, the TCRdb D assignment of TRBD1 cannot be verified. Germline-derived CDR1 and CDR2 are MGHRA and YSYEKL. The CDR3 covers 20 residues. The CDR3 reads CASSPDSWLPTVLAKNIQYF.

V gene TRBV6-1 combines with J gene TRBJ1-4; TCRdb indicates TRBD1, and absent DNA this call remains unverified. Germline V lookup: CDR1 MNHNS, CDR2 SASEGT. The CDR3 covers 14 residues. The CDR3 region is CASSPTGTFEKLFF.

V and J are TRBV20-1 and TRBJ2-5. Looked up from germline, CDR1 is DFQATT and CDR2 is SNEGSKA (reference sequence). CDR3 length: 14 residues. CDR3 sequence reads: CSARGGFLKETQYF.

This sequence joins TRBV6-5 and TRBJ2-4; checking the TCRdb D call of TRBD1 is not possible without DNA. From germline, CDR1 is MNHEY and CDR2 SVGAGI. This CDR3 spans 12 amino acids. The CDR3 here is CASRKGIGIQYF.

This chain connects TRBV18 to TRBJ2-5; the TCRdb call, TRBD2, lacks DNA for checking. The CDR3 spans 14 residues. CDR1 is KGHSH and CDR2 is LQKENI in the germline V gene. CDR3 loop: CASSTRGPPESQYF.

The V gene is TRBV9, the J gene TRBJ2-1; TCRdb calls TRBD1, which cannot be checked without DNA. CDR3 size: 16 residues. The germline V gene encodes CDR1 SGDLS and CDR2 YYNGEE. CDR3 in amino acids: CASSVVTGSSYNEQFF.